The source of this T cell receptor beta chain is a study of T cells in Graves' hyperthyroidism and ophthalmopathy. RNA transcripts yielded amplified TCR beta CDR3 regions. The TCR CDR3 first-round RT-PCR relied on the HTBI primer set. TCRdb analysed the multiplex PCR reads with MiXCR anew, one entry per CDR3 protein. The sample contains over 450,000 distinct CDR3 sequences, under 15% of which appear only once. The germline gives CDR1 DFQATT, CDR2 SNEGSKA (reference sequence). V dropped 3 bases and J dropped 7 bases, with 19 bases sitting between them. This CDR3 has 15 residues. This clonotype has at least ten counts. The antigen is unknown. Study-wide results and caveats: Most thyroid clonotypes expanded above 0.001 were also detected in blood.

The chain uses TRBV20-1 and TRBJ2-1; D is perhaps TRBD1 or TRBD2 (5 bases each). The source is a woman aged 18-35 years with Graves' hyperthyroidism. The sequenced material came from blood. CDR3 protein: CSASSETRGWNEQFF. The CDR3 DNA reads TGCAGTGCTAGTTCGGAGACGAGGGGATGGAATGAGCAGTTCTTC.